These 24 T cell receptor beta chains came from one sample sequenced in a study of cytomegalovirus exposure and HLA in healthy donors. Amplification used 60 Vbeta primers and 13 Jbeta primers. The assay was immunoSEQ multiplex PCR, and TCRdb's table has in-frame clones only and misses some. The table includes about 190,000 clones, just under 75% detected once. Sequencing input: PBMCs. Receptor source: a woman under 40 in good health and CMV-seropositive.

The chain couples TRBV6-5 to TRBJ2-1; D may be TRBD1 (5 bases). The ends were cut back, 6 bases at V and 8 bases at J, with 20 bases in the middle. The CDR3 extends over 15 amino acids. Germline CDR1 reads MNHEY; CDR2 reads SVGAGI. The CDR3 sequence is CASRGRSQGWDEQFF. In DNA form, the CDR3 reads TGTGCCAGCAGGGGCCGATCTCAGGGTTGGGATGAGCAGTTCTTC.

V and J are TRBV7-9 and TRBJ1-1; TRBD1 matches 9 bases. The V segment lost 5 bases and the J segment 5 bases; nucleotides outside the gene matches: 9. The CDR3 is made up of 15 amino acids. Germline V gene sequence: CDR1 SEHNR, CDR2 FQNEAQ (reference sequence). The CDR3 DNA reads as TGTGCCAGCAGCCAGACACAGGGGGCGGGAACTGAAGCTTTCTTT. This sequence encodes CASSQTQGAGTEAFF.

This chain links TRBV5-8 with TRBJ1-4; 11 nucleotides line up with TRBD1. This CDR3 has 14 amino acids. Germline V CDR1 and CDR2: SGHTS, YDEGEE. Germline trimming cut 4 bases from V and 7 bases from J; bases unmatched to any gene: 3. The CDR3 here is CASSRGTGGEKLFF. As DNA, the CDR3 is TGTGCCAGCAGCCGGGGGACAGGGGGTGAAAAACTGTTTTTT. The whole variable domain, filled in from reference TRBV5-8 and TRBJ1-4, reads EAGVTQSPTHLIKTRGQQATLRCSPISGHTSVYWYQQALGLGLQFLLWYDEGEERNRGNFPPRFSGRQFPNYSSELNVNALELEDSALYLCASSRGTGGEKLFFGSGTQLSVL.

This clone was observed a few times. J is TRBJ1-1 and V is TRBV5-4; the D is unclear. This CDR3 spans 13 amino acids. The germline V gene has CDR1 SGHNT and CDR2 YYREEE (reference sequence). V was shortened by 2 bases and J by 6 bases, with 11 bases between the two germline ends. The CDR3: CASSLVEVAEAFF. In DNA, the CDR3 is TGTGCCAGCAGCTTAGTAGAGGTAGCTGAAGCTTTCTTT.

V and J are TRBV5-4 and TRBJ1-2, with TRBD1 as a possible D gene (6 bases). V gave up 0 bases and J gave up 6 bases, with 9 bases separating them. Germline assignment: CDR1 SGHNT and CDR2 YYREEE (reference sequence). The CDR3 totals 13 residues. In nucleotides, the CDR3 is TGTGCCAGCAGCTTGGTCACAGGGCATGGCTACACCTTC. This codes for CASSLVTGHGYTF.

This clone was found once. The chain has TRBV7-6 and TRBJ2-5; 9 bases are a match to TRBD2. With the DNA end fitting TRBJ2-7 better, the J assignment may be wrong. This CDR3 region has 17 residues. Germline V gene sequence: CDR1 SGHVS, CDR2 FNYEAQ. The CDR3 sequence: CASSPITTEAGGYEQYF. The CDR3 coding sequence is TGTGCCAGCAGCCCAATAACTACGGAAGCGGGAGGCTACGAGCAGTACTTC.

In regard to this clone: One junction end disagrees with the germline gene, perhaps due to a read error. The chain is built from TRBV10-3 and TRBJ1-2; D is perhaps TRBD1 (6 bases). CDR1 and CDR2 (germline): ENHRY, SYGVKD. The CDR3 extends over 16 amino acids. The chain's CDR3 is CAISHLTSGTPYDYTF. For the CDR3, the DNA is TGTGCCATCAGTCATCTAACGTCCGGGACACCGTATGACTACACCTTC.

This rearrangement joins TRBV19 to TRBJ1-1, with 9 bases lining up with TRBD1. Losses at the gene ends were 5 bases for V and 1 base for J; bases not matched to a gene: 5. The CDR3 runs to 15 residues. Germline V gene sequence: CDR1 LNHDA, CDR2 SQIVND (reference sequence). Here the CDR3 reads CASSPTGGGNTEAFF. CDR3 sequence (DNA): TGTGCCAGTAGTCCGACAGGGGGGGGGAACACTGAAGCTTTCTTT.

The rearrangement uses TRBV29-1 and TRBJ1-1, with no clear D. The CDR3 runs 14 residues. CDR1 and CDR2 (germline): SQVTM, ANQGSEA. The V end lost 4 bases, the J end lost 1 base, and 13 bases lay between the germline ends. CDR3 region: CSVVVRGANTEAFF. CDR3 DNA sequence: TGCAGCGTTGTAGTCCGCGGAGCGAACACTGAAGCTTTCTTT.

The rearrangement links TRBV27 to TRBJ1-1; the D is unclear. The CDR3 sequence is 13 residues long. Looked up from germline, CDR1 is MNHEY and CDR2 is SMNVEV (reference sequence). Trimming removed 3 bases at V and 1 base at J, with 6 bases between. DNA of the CDR3: TGTGCCAGCAGTTTCGCCGGGAACACTGAAGCTTTCTTT. It translates to CASSFAGNTEAFF.

This clone was detected only once. This chain joins TRBV11-3 and TRBJ2-1; 7 bases align to TRBD1. J gave up 7 bases and V 4 bases, and 1 base lay outside the gene matches. Germline V lookup: CDR1 SGHNT, CDR2 YENEEA. The CDR3 runs 12 residues. CDR3: CASSSTGNEQFF. In DNA, the CDR3 is TGTGCCAGCAGCTCGACAGGGAATGAGCAGTTCTTC.

The rearrangement uses TRBV11-2 and TRBJ2-7, with 9 bases aligning to TRBD2. The V segment lost 2 bases and the J segment 2 bases; nucleotides outside the gene matches: 4. Germline V gene sequence: CDR1 SGHAT, CDR2 FQNNGV. This CDR3 region has 15 residues. The chain's CDR3 is CASSLKRGEPYEQYF. As DNA, the CDR3 is TGTGCCAGCAGCTTAAAGCGGGGGGAACCCTACGAGCAGTACTTC.

This clone was seen only a few times. The J gene is TRBJ1-2, the V gene TRBV6-5; tentatively, D is TRBD1 (5 bases). V was pared by 6 bases and J by 8 bases, with 16 bases between. Germline CDR1 and CDR2: MNHEY and SVGAGI. CDR3 length equals 13 residues. CDR3 coding DNA: TGTGCCAGCAGCAGTCGACAGCCTGGAGGCTACACCTTC. Translation: CASSSRQPGGYTF.

The chain is built from TRBV29-1 and TRBJ2-6, with D maybe TRBD1 (6 bases). The ends were cut back, 5 bases at V and 2 bases at J, with 10 bases in the middle. CDR1 and CDR2 from the germline V gene are SQVTM and ANQGSEA. The CDR3 consists of 14 residues. CDR3 nucleotides: TGCAGCGTTTACAGGGAGACTGGGGCCAACGTCCTGACTTTC. Protein product: CSVYRETGANVLTF.

The chain combines TRBV27 with TRBJ2-5, with a possible D match to TRBD1 (5 bases). V dropped 5 bases and J dropped 11 bases, with 18 bases sitting between them. This CDR3 spans 13 amino acids. Germline V CDR1 and CDR2: MNHEY, SMNVEV (reference sequence). The CDR3 region is CASSRGGTREQYF. CDR3 DNA sequence: TGTGCCAGCAGTAGGGGCGGAACTCGTGAGCAGTACTTC.

CDR3: CATERGGTGGLEAFF. The CDR3 region has the DNA TGTGCCACCGAACGGGGCGGGACAGGGGGGTTGGAAGCTTTCTTT. The rearrangement links TRBV6-6 to TRBJ1-1, with 11 nucleotides matching TRBD1. The germline gives CDR1 MNHNY, CDR2 SVGAGI (reference sequence). The CDR3 spans 15 residues. V trimming: 10 bases; J trimming: 8 bases; junction bases outside the gene matches: 15.

The chain is built from TRBV27 and TRBJ1-5, with 9 nucleotides matching TRBD1. After removal of 8 bases from V and 2 bases from J, the junction contained 7 bases not matched to a gene. This CDR3 comprises 15 residues. Germline V gives CDR1 MNHEY, CDR2 SMNVEV (reference sequence). This chain's CDR3 is CASRWTGVGNQPQHF. CDR3 DNA sequence: TGTGCCAGCCGCTGGACAGGGGTCGGCAATCAGCCCCAGCATTTT.

This sequence joins TRBV5-4 and TRBJ2-3, with TRBD1 matching over 9 bases. The CDR3 spans 15 residues. With 4 bases clipped from V and 5 bases from J, the junction kept 8 bases outside the gene matches. Per the germline V gene, CDR1 is SGHNT and CDR2 is YYREEE (reference sequence). The CDR3 sequence is CASSPRTGEGDTQYF. The CDR3 nucleotides are TGTGCCAGCAGCCCCCGGACAGGGGAAGGAGATACGCAGTATTTT.

The J gene is TRBJ2-2, the V gene TRBV10-3, with TRBD2 as a possible D gene (6 bases). The V end lost 2 bases, the J end lost 7 bases, and 14 bases lay between the germline ends. This CDR3 spans 15 amino acids. The germline gives CDR1 ENHRY, CDR2 SYGVKD. CDR3 amino acids: CAISEPGARGGELFF. CDR3 coding DNA: TGTGCCATCAGTGAGCCGGGAGCTCGGGGCGGGGAGCTGTTTTTT.

This clone was recorded only once. The chain couples TRBV21-1 to TRBJ1-1. TRBV21-1 is labeled a pseudogene. CDR3 length: 9 amino acids. The CDR3 bases are TGTCCCCACGGCACTGAAGCTTTCTTT. It translates to CPHGTEAFF.

V usage is TRBV2 and J usage is TRBJ1-1, with no clear D. With 3 bases removed from V and 8 bases from J, the gap between germline ends came to 13 bases. Germline V lookup: CDR1 SNHLY, CDR2 FYNNEI. This CDR3 has 13 amino acids. This chain's CDR3 is CASSEAFRGEAFF. The CDR3 nucleotides are TGTGCCAGCAGTGAGGCATTTAGAGGGGAAGCTTTCTTT. Together with reference TRBV2 and TRBJ1-1, the CDR3 gives the full variable domain: EPEVTQTPSHQVTQMGQEVILRCVPISNHLYFYWYRQILGQKVEFLVSFYNNEISEKSEIFDDQFSVERPDGSNFTLKIRSTKLEDSAMYFCASSEAFRGEAFFGQGTRLTVV.

The chain is built from TRBV5-6 and TRBJ1-1; D gene ambiguous. V was trimmed by 1 base and J by 3 bases, leaving 10 bases between them. The CDR3 sequence is 14 residues long. CDR1 and CDR2 (germline): SGHDT, YYEEEE. The CDR3 sequence: CASSLIPGDTEAFF. CDR3 in DNA: TGTGCCAGCAGCTTGATTCCGGGTGACACTGAAGCTTTCTTT. The complete variable domain, with remaining parts taken from reference TRBV5-6 and TRBJ1-1, reads DAGVTQSPTHLIKTRGQQVTLRCSPKSGHDTVSWYQQALGQGPQFIFQYYEEEERQRGNFPDRFSGHQFPNYSSELNVNALLLGDSALYLCASSLIPGDTEAFFGQGTRLTVV.

V and J are TRBV6-5 and TRBJ2-1; tentatively, D is TRBD2 (6 bases). Germline V gene sequence: CDR1 MNHEY, CDR2 SVGAGI. Trimming left V 7 bases short and J 0 bases short, with 10 bases between. This CDR3 has 14 residues. This chain's CDR3 is CASTGGGSYNEQFF. The CDR3 DNA reads as TGTGCCAGCACCGGGGGTGGCTCCTACAATGAGCAGTTCTTC.

This chain links TRBV14 with TRBJ2-3; 10 bases line up with TRBD2. The CDR3 is made up of 17 amino acids. The V gene's germline CDR1 is SGHDN and CDR2 FVKESK. J lost 2 bases, V lost 2 bases, and 7 bases had no gene match. CDR3 nucleotide sequence: TGTGCCAGCAGCCAAAGTAGCGGGAGGCCCCCCACAGATACGCAGTATTTT. Protein: CASSQSSGRPPTDTQYF.